Following are 15 T cell receptor beta chains from one sample sequenced in a study of T cell changes during pregnancy in multiple sclerosis. Some clones are missing from TCRdb's copy, which holds only in-frame ones; the method was immunoSEQ multiplex PCR. This table holds tens of thousands of clones, nearly 95% found once. This specimen was CD8+ T cells from peripheral blood mononuclear cells, taken in the third trimester of pregnancy. The receptors were sampled from a female donor with multiple sclerosis, enrolled in a pregnancy study.

This chain uses TRBV28 with TRBJ1-5; TRBD1 aligns across 7 bases. Trimming at V came to 6 bases and at J to 2 bases, leaving 10 bases not matched to a gene. This CDR3 region has 16 residues. Germline V lookup: CDR1 MDHEN, CDR2 SYDVKM. In DNA form, the CDR3 reads TGTGCCAGCAGGCTTCTACAGGGGAGCGGCAATCAGCCCCAGCATTTT. This translates into CASRLLQGSGNQPQHF.

The chain combines TRBV7-9 with TRBJ2-2; D perhaps matches TRBD2 (5 bases). The CDR3 length is 14 residues. CDR1 is SEHNR and CDR2 is FQNEAQ in the germline V gene (reference sequence). V was cut by 1 base and J by 6 bases, with 9 bases left in between. This CDR3 reads CASSLEIGAGELFF. The CDR3 DNA is TGTGCCAGCAGCTTAGAAATCGGGGCCGGGGAGCTGTTTTTT.

The CDR3 is CASTPGTGFYEQYF. CDR3 bases: TGTGCCAGTACCCCCGGGACAGGGTTTTACGAGCAGTACTTC. This rearrangement joins TRBV19 to TRBJ2-7; 9 positions match TRBD1. The CDR3 extends over 14 amino acids. Losses at the gene ends were 7 bases for V and 4 bases for J; bases not matched to a gene: 8. The germline V gene has CDR1 LNHDA and CDR2 SQIVND (reference sequence).

V and J are TRBV27 and TRBJ1-1; D possibly corresponds to TRBD1 (5 bases). V was clipped by 8 bases and J by 1 base, with 11 bases between them. Germline V lookup: CDR1 MNHEY, CDR2 SMNVEV (reference sequence). There are 13 residues in the CDR3. CDR3 in DNA: TGTGCCAGCGCCGTCGGGGGGAACACTGAAGCTTTCTTT. It codes for CASAVGGNTEAFF.

This chain links TRBV5-8 with TRBJ2-7; D is possibly TRBD2 (6 bases). There are 15 residues in the CDR3. CDR1 and CDR2 from the germline V gene are SGHTS and YDEGEE. V lost 1 base and J lost 0, with 11 bases in between. The CDR3 region is CASSLRAGLSYEQYF. Here the CDR3 DNA reads TGTGCCAGCAGCTTGCGAGCGGGCCTCTCCTACGAGCAGTACTTC.

The V call is TRBV30, the J call TRBJ1-3; D is unresolved. Germline V lookup: CDR1 GTSNPN, CDR2 SVGIG (reference sequence). The CDR3 spans 11 residues. V dropped 3 bases and J dropped 3 bases, with 3 bases sitting between them. In DNA, the CDR3 is TGTGCCTGGAGGAGTGGAAACACCATATATTTT. It translates to CAWRSGNTIYF.

The rearrangement joins TRBV7-2 to TRBJ1-1, with unresolved D. The ends were cut back, 1 base at V and 1 base at J, with 7 bases in the middle. CDR3 length: 14 residues. CDR1 and CDR2 from the germline V gene are SGHTA and FQGNSA. CDR3 in DNA: TGTGCCAGCAGCTTAGTACGCAGGAACACTGAAGCTTTCTTT. Encoded protein: CASSLVRRNTEAFF.

This chain joins TRBV4-3 and TRBJ2-7; TRBD1 aligns across 7 bases. Germline trimming cut 1 base from V and 5 bases from J; bases unmatched to any gene: 5. From germline, CDR1 is LGHNA and CDR2 YSLEER. The CDR3 consists of 14 residues. The CDR3 DNA follows: TGCGCCAGCAGCCAAGGACAGGGCAGCGACGAGCAGTACTTC. Residues: CASSQGQGSDEQYF.

CDR3 amino acids: CASSLYYEQYF. CDR3 bases: TGTGCCAGCAGCTTGTACTACGAGCAGTACTTC. The rearrangement uses TRBV7-9 and TRBJ2-7; D call uncertain. CDR3 size: 11 residues. The germline V and J ends were trimmed by 3 bases and 3 bases, with 3 bases remaining between them. Per the germline V gene, CDR1 is SEHNR and CDR2 is FQNEAQ (reference sequence).

This chain links TRBV4-2 with TRBJ2-1, with TRBD2 as a possible D gene (5 bases). Germline assignment: CDR1 LGHNA and CDR2 YNFKEQ. V gave up 4 bases and J gave up 3 bases, with 13 bases separating them. The CDR3 runs 15 residues. The CDR3 reads CASSPGMVVYNEQFF. The CDR3 DNA is TGTGCCAGCAGCCCGGGAATGGTAGTCTACAATGAGCAGTTCTTC.

The V gene is TRBV5-6, the J gene TRBJ2-7; maybe TRBD2 (5 bases). CDR3 length: 15 amino acids. V was trimmed by 4 bases and J by 5 bases, leaving 19 bases between them. Per germline, CDR1 SGHDT and CDR2 YYEEEE. CDR3 amino acids: CASSDSDSYLDEQYF. CDR3 sequence (DNA): TGTGCCAGCAGCGACTCGGACTCCTACCTCGACGAGCAGTACTTC.

In nucleotides, the CDR3 is TGTGCCAGCAGCCTACTGACAGAGATCCAAGAGACCCAGTACTTC. As protein: CASSLLTEIQETQYF. This rearrangement joins TRBV6-1 to TRBJ2-5; D might be TRBD1 (5 bases). The CDR3 extends over 15 amino acids. Germline V lookup: CDR1 MNHNS, CDR2 SASEGT. V dropped 6 bases and J dropped 1 base, with 15 bases sitting between them.

The chain recombines TRBV4-2 with TRBJ2-2; 9 positions match TRBD2. The germline V gene has CDR1 LGHNA and CDR2 YNFKEQ. The CDR3 is 12 residues long. CDR3 DNA sequence: TGTGCTGCGGGAGGGGACACCGGGGAGCTGTTTTTT. Translated: CAAGGDTGELFF.

The rearrangement uses TRBV9 and TRBJ2-3, with TRBD1 as a possible D gene (5 bases). Germline CDR1 and CDR2: SGDLS and YYNGEE. The CDR3 extends over 16 amino acids. V was cut by 0 bases and J by 0 bases, with 11 bases left in between. The CDR3 DNA reads as TGTGCCAGCAGCGTAGCTGGGGCCGTAAGCACAGATACGCAGTATTTT. It is translated as CASSVAGAVSTDTQYF.

V and J are TRBV15 and TRBJ2-1, with a tentative D call TRBD1 (6 bases). V was pared by 5 bases and J by 4 bases, with 12 bases between. CDR1 is LNHNV and CDR2 is YYDKDF in the germline V gene (reference sequence). This CDR3 is built from 14 residues. The DNA for the CDR3 is TGTGCCACCAGCCTTAGGACAGATTACAATGAGCAGTTCTTC. Its protein product is CATSLRTDYNEQFF.